This passage covers 29 T cell receptor beta chains from one sample sequenced in a study of T cell responses to AZD1222 COVID-19 vaccine. The assay was immunoSEQ multiplex PCR, and TCRdb's table has in-frame clones only and misses some. The table records some 180,000 clones, 85% to 95% of them present only once. The sample was peripheral blood, taken 28 days after the second AZD1222 dose. The source is an adult who received the AZD1222 COVID-19 vaccine.

V gene TRBV10-3 combines with J gene TRBJ1-1; no firm D call. Deletions cut 4 bases from V and 1 base from J, with 10 bases between. The CDR3 runs to 14 residues. Germline lookup yields CDR1 ENHRY and CDR2 SYGVKD. The CDR3 DNA follows: TGTGCCATCAGTGGAGGCGGCCGGAACACTGAAGCTTTCTTT. Protein: CAISGGGRNTEAFF.

This sequence joins TRBV5-6 and TRBJ2-7; TRBD2 is a possible D gene (6 bases). The germline V and J ends were trimmed by 6 bases and 0 bases, with 13 bases remaining between them. The germline gives CDR1 SGHDT, CDR2 YYEEEE. There are 14 residues in the CDR3. The CDR3: CASTPREDSYEQYF. For the CDR3, the DNA is TGTGCCAGCACCCCCAGGGAGGACTCCTACGAGCAGTACTTC.

The chain links TRBV18 to TRBJ1-5; D not certain. The germline gives CDR1 KGHSH, CDR2 LQKENI. The CDR3 runs to 15 residues. With 3 bases removed from V and 5 bases from J, the gap between germline ends came to 14 bases. CDR3 protein: CASSPVPDHYQPQHF. Written as DNA, the CDR3 is TGTGCCAGCTCACCGGTCCCGGACCACTATCAGCCCCAGCATTTT. Using reference TRBV18 and TRBJ1-5 for the parts outside the CDR3, the full variable domain is NAGVMQNPRHLVRRRGQEARLRCSPMKGHSHVYWYRQLPEEGLKFMVYLQKENIIDESGMPKERFSAEFPKEGPSILRIQQVVRGDSAAYFCASSPVPDHYQPQHFGDGTRLSIL.

V is TRBV18 and J is TRBJ2-1; no clear D gene. This CDR3 region has 13 residues. The V gene lost 6 bases and the J gene lost 3 bases, with 9 bases spanning the gap. Germline V gene lookup returns CDR1 KGHSH and CDR2 LQKENI. The CDR3 is CASSPDHYNEQFF. The CDR3 DNA reads TGTGCCAGCTCTCCGGACCACTACAATGAGCAGTTCTTC. Variable domain in full (rest from reference TRBV18 and TRBJ2-1): NAGVMQNPRHLVRRRGQEARLRCSPMKGHSHVYWYRQLPEEGLKFMVYLQKENIIDESGMPKERFSAEFPKEGPSILRIQQVVRGDSAAYFCASSPDHYNEQFFGPGTRLTVL.

Note on this clone: The junction departs from germline at one end; a sequencing error may be responsible. The V and J genes are TRBV28 and TRBJ1-4; TRBD1 agrees at 7 bases. The CDR3 length is 16 residues. Germline V gene lookup returns CDR1 MDHEN and CDR2 SYDVKM. The CDR3 bases are TGTGCCAGCAGTACCGGCGGCGGGACAGCTAAAGAAAAACTGTTTTTT. Translated: CASSTGGGTAKEKLFF.

The chain couples TRBV18 to TRBJ1-4; 10 bases line up with TRBD1. This CDR3 region has 15 residues. The germline V gene encodes CDR1 KGHSH and CDR2 LQKENI. Losses at the gene ends were 1 base for V and 8 bases for J; bases not matched to a gene: 4. DNA of the CDR3: TGTGCCAGCTCACCACGACAGGGGGCCTACGAAAAACTGTTTTTT. It is translated as CASSPRQGAYEKLFF.

The rearrangement joins TRBV27 to TRBJ2-1, with D unclear. This CDR3 has 16 residues. The germline V and J ends were trimmed by 5 bases and 0 bases, with 14 bases remaining between them. Germline CDR1 and CDR2: MNHEY and SMNVEV (reference sequence). CDR3 sequence reads: CASSVTLGPSYNEQFF. DNA for the CDR3: TGTGCCAGCAGTGTGACCCTCGGACCCTCCTACAATGAGCAGTTCTTC.

CDR3 region: CASSPPGSGGLGNQPQHF. The CDR3 DNA follows: TGTGCCAGCTCACCACCGGGGTCTGGGGGGCTGGGCAATCAGCCCCAGCATTTT. The chain uses TRBV18 and TRBJ1-5; D is perhaps TRBD1 (6 bases). Germline V gives CDR1 KGHSH, CDR2 LQKENI. The CDR3 extends over 18 amino acids. Trimming shortened V by 0 bases and J by 2 bases, and 17 bases separated the two germline ends.

In its sample, this clone was seen a few times. The chain couples TRBV10-1 to TRBJ1-6; D not certain. The CDR3 extends over 14 amino acids. Trimming shortened V by 3 bases and J by 8 bases, and 11 bases separated the two germline ends. Germline V lookup: CDR1 WNHNN, CDR2 SYGVQD (reference sequence). CDR3 protein: CASSDPGRDSPLHF. The CDR3 nucleotides read TGCGCCAGCAGTGATCCGGGCCGGGATTCACCCCTCCACTTT.

This clone turned up a few times. The chain recombines TRBV9 with TRBJ1-6; D unclear. The V gene lost 0 bases and the J gene lost 10 bases, with 17 bases spanning the gap. Germline assignment: CDR1 SGDLS and CDR2 YYNGEE. The length of the CDR3 is 16 residues. The DNA of the CDR3 is TGTGCCAGCAGCGTAGGAAATTATGCGAGTAGCTCACCCCTCCACTTT. Protein sequence: CASSVGNYASSSPLHF.

This clone was observed a handful of times. V gene TRBV6-5 combines with J gene TRBJ1-6; no clear D. The CDR3 has 14 amino acids. Per the germline V gene, CDR1 is MNHEY and CDR2 is SVGAGI. V was clipped by 5 bases and J by 9 bases, with 14 bases between them. The CDR3 nucleotides read TGTGCCAGCAGTCGAGAACAGTTTAGTTCACCCCTCCACTTT. This translates into CASSREQFSSPLHF.

The V and J genes are TRBV6-5 and TRBJ2-7, with TRBD2 as a possible D gene (5 bases). The CDR3 extends over 15 amino acids. V was cut by 5 bases and J by 5 bases, with 19 bases left in between. Germline V gene lookup returns CDR1 MNHEY and CDR2 SVGAGI. CDR3 in amino acids: CASSLPAGGRDEQYF. The CDR3, as DNA: TGTGCCAGCAGTCTCCCGGCGGGCGGGCGGGACGAGCAGTACTTC.

The CDR3 region has the DNA TGTGCCAGCAGCTTTCTCGACCTGCTAGCCTACAATGAGCAGTTCTTC. Protein product: CASSFLDLLAYNEQFF. The chain combines TRBV5-6 with TRBJ2-1; D remains ambiguous. Looked up from germline, CDR1 is SGHDT and CDR2 is YYEEEE. CDR3 length equals 16 residues. V gave up 2 bases and J gave up 2 bases, with 14 bases separating them.

The chain couples TRBV4-2 to TRBJ2-1; TRBD2 might be the D (7 bases). The V end lost 1 base, the J end lost 1 base, and 20 bases lay between the germline ends. Germline loops: CDR1 LGHNA, CDR2 YNFKEQ. The length of the CDR3 is 19 residues. The CDR3 protein is CASSQVSLKGGGSYNEQFF. DNA of the CDR3: TGTGCCAGCAGCCAAGTAAGTCTTAAGGGAGGGGGATCCTACAATGAGCAGTTCTTC.

The chain carries TRBV28 and TRBJ1-1, with 10 bases fitting TRBD1. Germline V gene data show CDR1 as MDHEN and CDR2 as SYDVKM. The V segment lost 4 bases and the J segment 7 bases; nucleotides outside the gene matches: 9. The CDR3 loop spans 15 amino acids. Here the CDR3 reads CASSSPGTGENEAFF. CDR3 coding DNA: TGTGCCAGCAGTTCCCCCGGGACAGGGGAAAATGAAGCTTTCTTT.

The chain links TRBV27 to TRBJ1-1; 7 nucleotides match TRBD1. With 6 bases clipped from V and 7 bases from J, the junction kept 14 bases outside the gene matches. The length of the CDR3 is 15 residues. Germline CDR1 MNHEY, CDR2 SMNVEV (reference sequence). The CDR3 reads CASRQGGGLSGEAFF. The CDR3 nucleotides are TGTGCCAGCAGACAAGGGGGCGGTTTAAGTGGTGAAGCTTTCTTT.

This chain links TRBV9 with TRBJ2-2; 7 bases agree with TRBD1. V trimming: 0 bases; J trimming: 6 bases; junction bases outside the gene matches: 5. CDR1 and CDR2 (germline): SGDLS, YYNGEE. The CDR3 sequence is 15 residues long. DNA of the CDR3: TGTGCCAGCAGCGTAGGTCGCCAGGGGGCCGGGGAGCTGTTTTTT. Its translation: CASSVGRQGAGELFF. Full variable domain (rest looked up from reference TRBV9 and TRBJ2-2): DSGVTQTPKHLITATGQRVTLRCSPRSGDLSVYWYQQSLDQGLQFLIQYYNGEERAKGNILERFSAQQFPDLHSELNLSSLELGDSALYFCASSVGRQGAGELFFGEGSRLTVL.

This clone has only one observation. The V gene is TRBV9, the J gene TRBJ1-1; possible D gene TRBD1, 6 bases. The CDR3 contains 13 residues. Germline assignment: CDR1 SGDLS and CDR2 YYNGEE. The V end was cut by 1 base, the J end by 8 bases, with 12 bases between. This CDR3 is CASSVRFGGEAFF. In DNA form, the CDR3 reads TGTGCCAGCAGCGTACGGTTTGGGGGCGAAGCTTTCTTT.

The V gene is TRBV5-1, the J gene TRBJ1-1; 8 bases are shared with TRBD1. From germline, CDR1 is SGHRS and CDR2 YFSETQ. The CDR3 has 12 residues. Unmatched junction bases numbered 3, after V lost 4 bases and J lost 7 bases. The CDR3 DNA reads as TGCGCCAGCAGCCGGACAGGGATTGAAGCTTTCTTT. Translating it yields CASSRTGIEAFF.

The chain links TRBV5-6 to TRBJ1-1; D is unresolved. CDR1 and CDR2 (germline): SGHDT, YYEEEE. Trimming took 2 bases from V and 6 from J, leaving 11 bases between them. The CDR3 contains 13 residues. CDR3 amino acids: CASSLSRGAEAFF. CDR3 in DNA: TGTGCCAGCAGCTTAAGTCGGGGTGCTGAAGCTTTCTTT.

V gene TRBV4-1 combines with J gene TRBJ1-2; 8 nucleotides agree with TRBD1. The CDR3 length is 17 residues. Germline V gene data show CDR1 as MGHRA and CDR2 as YSYEKL. V dropped 6 bases and J dropped 0; count of bases not matched to a gene: 12. CDR3 bases: TGCGCCAGCAGATCTCCGGGACAGGAAAAAGCTAACTATGGCTACACCTTC. Translated, it gives CASRSPGQEKANYGYTF.

V and J are TRBV28 and TRBJ1-3; perhaps TRBD1 as D (5 bases). The CDR3 spans 15 residues. V dropped 2 bases and J dropped 4 bases, with 12 bases sitting between them. The germline V gene has CDR1 MDHEN and CDR2 SYDVKM. The CDR3 here is CASSLAGTGGNTIYF. DNA for the CDR3: TGTGCCAGCAGTTTAGCAGGGACGGGGGGAAACACCATATATTTT.

This rearrangement joins TRBV10-3 to TRBJ2-3, with 13 bases that match TRBD2. Per the germline V gene, CDR1 is ENHRY and CDR2 is SYGVKD. The CDR3 is 18 residues long. J gave up 5 bases and V 0 bases, and 8 bases lay outside the gene matches. CDR3 sequence (DNA): TGTGCCATCAGTGAGTCTGGACTAGCGGGAGTACTTTTAGATACGCAGTATTTT. It yields the protein CAISESGLAGVLLDTQYF.

This clone has only one observation. The chain is built from TRBV18 and TRBJ1-3; D might be TRBD1 (6 bases). There are 17 residues in the CDR3. Trimming took off 3 bases at V and 0 bases at J, with 15 bases between the two ends. CDR1 and CDR2 (germline): KGHSH, LQKENI. DNA of the CDR3: TGTGCCAGCTCACCCCCCGTAGGACAGAGCTCTGGAAACACCATATATTTT. This gives the protein CASSPPVGQSSGNTIYF.

The gene calls are TRBV5-6 and TRBJ1-3; D unresolved. Germline lookup yields CDR1 SGHDT and CDR2 YYEEEE. This CDR3 has 13 residues. V dropped 3 bases and J dropped 11 bases, with 15 bases sitting between them. DNA of the CDR3: TGTGCCAGCAGCTCGAGCCCACTCGTAGCCATATATTTT. Translating gives CASSSSPLVAIYF.

The chain employs TRBV28 and TRBJ1-1; 7 nucleotides agree with TRBD1. From germline, CDR1 is MDHEN and CDR2 SYDVKM. J was trimmed by 3 bases and V by 3 bases; bases with no gene match: 10. This CDR3 spans 16 amino acids. This CDR3 reads CASSFRQGRVDTEAFF. DNA for the CDR3: TGTGCCAGCAGTTTTCGACAGGGTAGGGTGGACACTGAAGCTTTCTTT.

The chain is built from TRBV5-1 and TRBJ1-6; 7 positions match TRBD1. The germline V gene encodes CDR1 SGHRS and CDR2 YFSETQ. The CDR3 extends over 16 amino acids. The J segment lost 6 bases and the V segment lost 4 bases, leaving 10 bases of the junction unmatched. CDR3 sequence reads: CASSPDLDRTNSPLHF. The CDR3 coding sequence is TGCGCCAGCAGCCCCGATTTGGACAGGACTAATTCACCCCTCCACTTT.

The V call is TRBV19, the J call TRBJ2-1; 8 positions match TRBD2. This CDR3 is 14 amino acids long. Germline trimming cut 8 bases from V and 0 bases from J; bases unmatched to any gene: 3. The germline V gene has CDR1 LNHDA and CDR2 SQIVND (reference sequence). The CDR3 DNA reads as TGTGCCAGTGAAAGCGGGAGCTCCTACAATGAGCAGTTCTTC. Translation gives CASESGSSYNEQFF.

Only one count was recorded for this clone. This chain links TRBV5-1 with TRBJ1-6, with 7 nucleotides matching TRBD1. The CDR3 spans 15 residues. Germline loops: CDR1 SGHRS, CDR2 YFSETQ. J was trimmed by 8 bases and V by 4 bases; bases with no gene match: 9. CDR3 nucleotides: TGCGCCAGCAGCCCAACGACAGGGAGGGATTCACCCCTCCACTTT. Amino acid sequence: CASSPTTGRDSPLHF.